Shown below are 9 T cell receptor beta chains from a single sample sequenced in a study of shared clonotypes between healthy human individuals. Assay used: immunoSEQ multiplex PCR; TCRdb lists only in-frame clones, some missing. Here the sample spans nearly 600,000 clones, around 95% being singletons. Cells designated naive CD8 were CD45RO-negative and were positively selected for CCR7, with terminally differentiated effector memory CD45RA+ cells excluded. The sample comprised naive CD8+ T cells sorted from blood. The receptor set was obtained from a woman in her 30s in good health.

CDR3 protein: CASSQDPAGFGNTQYF. The DNA for the CDR3 is TGCGCCAGCAGCCAAGATCCGGCGGGCTTCGGAAATACGCAGTATTTT. V is TRBV4-1 and J is TRBJ2-3; perhaps TRBD2 as D (5 bases). The germline V and J ends were trimmed by 0 bases and 7 bases, with 17 bases remaining between them. The CDR3 has 16 residues. Germline CDR1 reads MGHRA; CDR2 reads YSYEKL.

The V and J genes are TRBV2 and TRBJ2-1; D is perhaps TRBD2 (5 bases). CDR3 size: 14 residues. The germline V gene encodes CDR1 SNHLY and CDR2 FYNNEI. Trimming stripped 7 bases from V and 3 bases from J, with 13 bases between. The CDR3 protein is CASKAEGGYNEQFF. The CDR3 DNA follows: TGTGCCAGCAAGGCCGAGGGCGGCTACAATGAGCAGTTCTTC.

The chain recombines TRBV29-1 with TRBJ2-1; 7 bases line up with TRBD2. Germline V gives CDR1 SQVTM, CDR2 ANQGSEA. CDR3 size: 15 residues. Trimming cost V 3 bases and J 2 bases; bases outside gene matches: 7. The DNA for the CDR3 is TGCAGCGTTGAGGGGGGGATGTTCGCCTACAATGAGCAGTTCTTC. Its protein is CSVEGGMFAYNEQFF.

This clone has just one count. This rearrangement joins TRBV11-2 to TRBJ2-2; D call uncertain. The CDR3 covers 15 residues. Trimming cost V 3 bases and J 0 bases, with 8 bases left between them. From germline, CDR1 is SGHAT and CDR2 FQNNGV. CDR3 DNA: TGTGCCAGCAGCTTCAGGATCACGAACACCGGGGAGCTGTTTTTT. It codes for CASSFRITNTGELFF.

The J gene is TRBJ2-1, the V gene TRBV19; D possibly corresponds to TRBD1 (5 bases). The V end was cut by 7 bases, the J end by 10 bases, with 14 bases between. Germline V gene data show CDR1 as LNHDA and CDR2 as SQIVND (reference sequence). The CDR3 sequence is 12 residues long. The CDR3 loop is CASKTLGQEQFF. CDR3 coding DNA: TGTGCCAGTAAGACACTGGGGCAGGAGCAGTTCTTC.

The rearrangement uses TRBV7-2 and TRBJ2-3, with TRBD2 as a possible D gene (5 bases). This CDR3 is 15 amino acids long. Deletions cut 1 base from V and 0 bases from J, with 8 bases between. CDR1 SGHTA and CDR2 FQGNSA come from the germline V gene. The DNA for the CDR3 is TGTGCCAGCAGCTTAGTCGAGGGTAGCACAGATACGCAGTATTTT. Residues: CASSLVEGSTDTQYF.

The genes are TRBV4-1 and TRBJ1-2; D is unclear. V was clipped by 2 bases and J by 2 bases, with 24 bases between them. In germline, CDR1 is MGHRA, CDR2 YSYEKL. The CDR3 extends over 19 amino acids. The CDR3 loop reads CASSQLLTRGQTWNYGYTF. CDR3 DNA: TGCGCCAGCAGCCAATTACTAACGCGCGGCCAGACTTGGAACTATGGCTACACCTTC.

The CDR3 loop reads CASSQLTGRTDTQYF. DNA of the CDR3: TGCGCCAGCAGCCAATTGACAGGGCGAACAGATACGCAGTATTTT. The chain recombines TRBV5-1 with TRBJ2-3; 7 positions match TRBD1. Trimming removed 4 bases from V and 3 bases from J; junction bases left unmatched: 8. Per germline, CDR1 SGHRS and CDR2 YFSETQ. CDR3 size: 15 residues.

The chain recombines TRBV30 with TRBJ2-5, with 8 positions matching TRBD1. Germline V gene lookup returns CDR1 GTSNPN and CDR2 SVGIG (reference sequence). CDR3 length: 16 residues. The trim removed 4 bases at V and 0 bases at J, leaving 10 bases unmatched. CDR3 protein: CAWISPGQDYQETQYF. The CDR3 DNA reads as TGTGCCTGGATCTCACCGGGACAGGACTACCAAGAGACCCAGTACTTC.